The clone carrying this T cell receptor beta chain was counted a few times. Its target is unknown. The sample comes from a study of beta chain features in type 1 diabetes. Study observations and caveats: Shorter templates might be favored by PCR, and equally so in patients and in controls. Across all four CD4+ subsets, people with type 1 diabetes showed modestly shorter TCRB CDR3s.

J lost 0 bases, V lost 5 bases, and 6 bases had no gene match. The length of the CDR3 is 15 residues. Germline CDR1 reads MNHEY; CDR2 reads SMNVEV (reference sequence). The investigators reverse transcribed all of the isolated RNA, so they sequenced expressed TCRB transcripts. Clones were read by immunoSEQ multiplex PCR, and TCRdb kept only the in-frame ones, dropping some. The sample has about 340,000 clones, around 9.3% seen once. Markers CD45RO/CCR7/CD25/CD127/CD95/CD27 served to sort CD4+ naive, central memory, regulatory and stem cell-like memory cells. Each of the sorted populations had a purity greater than 95%.

Source material: central memory CD4+ T cells from blood. The rearrangement joins TRBV27 to TRBJ1-1; 7 nucleotides match TRBD1. This receptor was obtained from a man aged 25 to 45 with type 1 diabetes. This CDR3 is CASSTTGSVNTEAFF. CDR3 DNA: TGTGCCAGCAGTACGACAGGGTCGGTGAACACTGAAGCTTTCTTT.